The count of the clone carrying this T cell receptor beta chain is one. Its antigen is as yet unknown. These data originate in a study of cytotoxic CD8 clonotypes in ibrutinib-treated CLL. Study conclusions and caveats: The study found baseline clonality above age-matched healthy donors, tracking circulating CD8+ T-cell counts.

Data came from immunoSEQ multiplex PCR; TCRdb stores just in-frame clones and leaves some out. The sample records under 150,000 clones, 80% to 85% being singletons. V was cut by 4 bases and J by 1 base, with 8 bases left in between. The CDR3 has 14 amino acids. Per the germline V gene, CDR1 is SGHNT and CDR2 is YYREEE (reference sequence). Sequenced here: PBMCs, sampled after 24 months of ibrutinib treatment. The clonotype originates from a human donor with chronic lymphocytic leukemia. V usage is TRBV5-4 and J usage is TRBJ2-2; a weak D match, TRBD1 (6 bases). The CDR3 loop reads CASSQTGNTGELFF. CDR3 DNA: TGTGCCAGCAGCCAGACAGGGAACACCGGGGAGCTGTTTTTT. The full variable domain, its missing parts supplied by reference TRBV5-4 and TRBJ2-2, is ETGVTQSPTHLIKTRGQQVTLRCSSQSGHNTVSWYQQALGQGPQFIFQYYREEENGRGNFPPRFSGLQFPNYSSELNVNALELDDSALYLCASSQTGNTGELFFGEGSRLTVL.